These 2 T cell receptor beta chains came from one sample sequenced in a study of CD8+ T cells in alopecia areata. After isolation, RNA underwent reverse transcription to generate cDNA as the sequencing template. Sequencing was performed with immunoSEQ multiplex PCR; in TCRdb, only in-frame clones are kept and a portion is missing. The sample records some 170,000 clones, about 63% being singletons. Sequencing was performed on CD4+ T cells sorted from blood, taken at week 0. The receptors here all came from a human donor with alopecia areata.

This clone showed up just a few times. This chain joins TRBV15 and TRBJ2-1, with 11 bases matching TRBD1. Germline V gives CDR1 LNHNV, CDR2 YYDKDF (reference sequence). V lost 1 base to trimming and J lost 7 bases; unmatched junction nucleotides: 6. This CDR3 comprises 16 residues. The CDR3 reads CATSRVRGTGGNEQFF. In DNA, the CDR3 is TGTGCCACCAGCAGAGTTCGGGGGACAGGGGGTAATGAGCAGTTCTTC.

The rearrangement joins TRBV30 to TRBJ1-6, with D perhaps matching TRBD1 (5 bases). This CDR3 is built from 14 residues. V lost 1 base to trimming and J lost 10 bases, with 14 bases between them. Germline assignment: CDR1 GTSNPN and CDR2 SVGIG (reference sequence). The chain's CDR3 is CAWSAGVGTSPLHF. Here the CDR3 DNA reads TGTGCCTGGAGTGCTGGAGTAGGGACCTCACCCCTCCACTTT.